This TCR beta chain was sequenced for a study of T cell responses to AZD1222 COVID-19 vaccine. Findings and caveats of the study: Spike regions recognized by vaccine-associated CD4 TCRs spanned the protein, led by 160-218 and 743-854. Only a handful of AZD1222 recipients tested seropositive at baseline. Donors were chiefly white British, with a greater number of females, and clonal diversity was perhaps underestimated.

A word on this clone: No antigen is known for it.

Here immunoSEQ multiplex PCR was the method, and the copy in TCRdb shows in-frame clones only, minus some. The repertoire includes 75,000 to 90,000 clones, roughly 89% of them detected once, and over 2% sits in the top ten. The sequence came from an adult in good health. The specimen comprised peripheral blood, sampled on day 0 of AZD1222 vaccination.

CDR3 nucleotides: TGTGCCAGCTCATCGCGGGGCGGGGCTCAAGAGACCCAGTACTTC. Amino acid sequence: CASSSRGGAQETQYF. J is TRBJ2-5 and V is TRBV18, with TRBD2 as a possible D gene (6 bases). The length of the CDR3 is 15 residues. Germline values: CDR1 KGHSH, CDR2 LQKENI. Trimming took off 5 bases at V and 2 bases at J, with 15 bases between the two ends.